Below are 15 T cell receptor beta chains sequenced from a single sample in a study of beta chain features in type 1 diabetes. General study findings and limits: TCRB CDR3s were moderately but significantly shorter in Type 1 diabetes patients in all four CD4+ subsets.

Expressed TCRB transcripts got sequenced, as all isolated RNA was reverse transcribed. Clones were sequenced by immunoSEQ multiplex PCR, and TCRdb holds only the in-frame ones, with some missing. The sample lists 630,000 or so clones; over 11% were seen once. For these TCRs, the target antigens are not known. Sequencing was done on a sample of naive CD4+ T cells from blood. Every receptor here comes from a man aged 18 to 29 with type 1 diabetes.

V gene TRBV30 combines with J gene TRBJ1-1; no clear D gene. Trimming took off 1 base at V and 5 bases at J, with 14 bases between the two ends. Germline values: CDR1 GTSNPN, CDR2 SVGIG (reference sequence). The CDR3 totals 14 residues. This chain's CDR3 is CAWSGWDRGTEAFF. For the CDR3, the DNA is TGTGCCTGGAGTGGCTGGGATCGAGGGACTGAAGCTTTCTTT.

CDR3 DNA sequence: TGCGCCAGCAGCGATGGGACAGGGGGCCTCGATGAGCAGTTCTTC. Its protein product is CASSDGTGGLDEQFF. The genes are TRBV5-1 and TRBJ2-1, with 12 bases fitting TRBD1. With V trimmed by 4 bases and J by 8 bases, 7 bases remained unmatched. The germline gives CDR1 SGHRS, CDR2 YFSETQ. This CDR3 has 15 residues. Full variable domain (outside the CDR3, taken from reference TRBV5-1 and TRBJ2-1): KAGVTQTPRYLIKTRGQQVTLSCSPISGHRSVSWYQQTPGQGLQFLFEYFSETQRNKGNFPGRFSGRQFSNSRSEMNVSTLELGDSALYLCASSDGTGGLDEQFFGPGTRLTVL.

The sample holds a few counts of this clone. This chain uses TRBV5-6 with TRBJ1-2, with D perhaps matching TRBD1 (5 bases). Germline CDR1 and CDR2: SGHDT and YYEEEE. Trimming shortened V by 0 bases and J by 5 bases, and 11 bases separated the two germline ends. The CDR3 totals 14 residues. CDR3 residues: CASSLGSRVYGYTF. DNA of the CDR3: TGTGCCAGCAGCTTGGGTAGCAGGGTATATGGCTACACCTTC. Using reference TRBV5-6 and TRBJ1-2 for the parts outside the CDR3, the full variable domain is DAGVTQSPTHLIKTRGQQVTLRCSPKSGHDTVSWYQQALGQGPQFIFQYYEEEERQRGNFPDRFSGHQFPNYSSELNVNALLLGDSALYLCASSLGSRVYGYTFGSGTRLTVV.

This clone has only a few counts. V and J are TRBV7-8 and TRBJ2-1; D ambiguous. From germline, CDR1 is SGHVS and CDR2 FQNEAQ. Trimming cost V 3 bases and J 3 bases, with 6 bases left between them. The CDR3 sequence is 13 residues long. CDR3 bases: TGTGCCAGCAGCTTGGCCAACTACAATGAGCAGTTCTTC. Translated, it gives CASSLANYNEQFF.

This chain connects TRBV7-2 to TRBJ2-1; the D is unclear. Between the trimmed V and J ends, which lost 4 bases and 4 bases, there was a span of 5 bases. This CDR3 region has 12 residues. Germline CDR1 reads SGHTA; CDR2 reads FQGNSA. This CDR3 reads CASSYPYNEQFF. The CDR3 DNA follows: TGTGCCAGCAGCTACCCGTACAATGAGCAGTTCTTC.

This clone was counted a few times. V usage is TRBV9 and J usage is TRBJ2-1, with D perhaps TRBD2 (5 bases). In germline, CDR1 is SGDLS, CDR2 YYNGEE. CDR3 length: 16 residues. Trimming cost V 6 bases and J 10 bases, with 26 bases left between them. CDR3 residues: CASKRGSRSERGEQFF. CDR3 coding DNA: TGTGCCAGCAAACGAGGGAGTCGATCGGAGAGAGGGGAGCAGTTCTTC.

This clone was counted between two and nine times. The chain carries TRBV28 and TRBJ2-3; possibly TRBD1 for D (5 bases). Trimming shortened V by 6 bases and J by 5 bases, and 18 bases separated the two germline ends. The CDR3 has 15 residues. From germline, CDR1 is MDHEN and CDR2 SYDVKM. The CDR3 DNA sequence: TGTGCCAGCAGAGGGGCCATCGTGATGGGAGATACGCAGTATTTT. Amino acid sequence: CASRGAIVMGDTQYF.

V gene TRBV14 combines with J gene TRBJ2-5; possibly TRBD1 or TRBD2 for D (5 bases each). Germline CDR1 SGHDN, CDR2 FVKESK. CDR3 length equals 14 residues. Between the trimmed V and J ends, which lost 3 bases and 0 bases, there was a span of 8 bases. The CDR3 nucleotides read TGTGCCAGCAGCCACCTGGGACACCAAGAGACCCAGTACTTC. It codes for CASSHLGHQETQYF.

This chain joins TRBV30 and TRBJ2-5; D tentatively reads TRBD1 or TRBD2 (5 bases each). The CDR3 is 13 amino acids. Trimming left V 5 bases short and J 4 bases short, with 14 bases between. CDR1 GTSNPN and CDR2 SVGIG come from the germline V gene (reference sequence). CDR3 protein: CAWGWGPRETQYF. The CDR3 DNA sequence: TGTGCCTGGGGATGGGGACCCCGAGAGACCCAGTACTTC. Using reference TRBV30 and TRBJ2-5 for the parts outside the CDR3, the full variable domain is SQTIHQWPATLVQPVGSPLSLECTVEGTSNPNLYWYRQAAGRGLQLLFYSVGIGQISSEVPQNLSASRPQDRQFILSSKKLLLSDSGFYLCAWGWGPRETQYFGPGTRLLVL.

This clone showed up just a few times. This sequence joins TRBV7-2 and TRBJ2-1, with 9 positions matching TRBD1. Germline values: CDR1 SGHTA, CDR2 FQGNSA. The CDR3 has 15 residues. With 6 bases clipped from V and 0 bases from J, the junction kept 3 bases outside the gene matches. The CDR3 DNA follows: TGTGCCAGCAGACCGACAGGGGGCTCCTACAATGAGCAGTTCTTC. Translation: CASRPTGGSYNEQFF.

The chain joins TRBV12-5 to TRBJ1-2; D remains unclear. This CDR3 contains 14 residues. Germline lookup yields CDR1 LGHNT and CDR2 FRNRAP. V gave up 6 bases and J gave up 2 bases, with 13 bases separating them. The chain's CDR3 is CASGIGSLNYGYTF. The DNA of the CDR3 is TGTGCTAGTGGCATTGGATCTTTAAACTATGGCTACACCTTC. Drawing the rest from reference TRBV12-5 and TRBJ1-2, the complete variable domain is DARVTQTPRHKVTEMGQEVTMRCQPILGHNTVFWYRQTMMQGLELLAYFRNRAPLDDSGMPKDRFSAEMPDATLATLKIQPSEPRDSAVYFCASGIGSLNYGYTFGSGTRLTVV.

The CDR3 reads CASSLPGRGSYEQYF. CDR3 bases: TGTGCCAGCAGTTTACCCGGCAGGGGCTCCTACGAGCAGTACTTC. The chain joins TRBV28 to TRBJ2-7, with D maybe TRBD1 (6 bases). CDR1 is MDHEN and CDR2 is SYDVKM in the germline V gene. V was shortened by 2 bases and J by 0 bases, with 11 bases between the two germline ends. The CDR3 loop spans 15 amino acids.

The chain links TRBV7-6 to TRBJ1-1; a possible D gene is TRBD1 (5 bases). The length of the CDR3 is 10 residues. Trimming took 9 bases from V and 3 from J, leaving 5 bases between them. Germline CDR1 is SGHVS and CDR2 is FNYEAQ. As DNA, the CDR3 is TGTGCCAGGGGGGACACTGAAGCTTTCTTT. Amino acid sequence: CARGDTEAFF.

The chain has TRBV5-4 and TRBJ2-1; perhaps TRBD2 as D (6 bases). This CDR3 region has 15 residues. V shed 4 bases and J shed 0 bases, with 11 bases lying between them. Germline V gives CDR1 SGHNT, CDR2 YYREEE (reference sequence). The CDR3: CASSPNGGSYNEQFF. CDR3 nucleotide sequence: TGTGCCAGCAGCCCCAACGGGGGCTCCTACAATGAGCAGTTCTTC.

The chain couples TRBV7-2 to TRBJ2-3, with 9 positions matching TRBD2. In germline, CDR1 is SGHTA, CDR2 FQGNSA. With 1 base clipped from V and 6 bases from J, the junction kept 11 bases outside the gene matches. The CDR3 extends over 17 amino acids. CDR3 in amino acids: CASSLVSSGMVGDTQYF. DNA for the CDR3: TGTGCCAGCAGCTTAGTGTCTAGCGGGATGGTTGGGGATACGCAGTATTTT.